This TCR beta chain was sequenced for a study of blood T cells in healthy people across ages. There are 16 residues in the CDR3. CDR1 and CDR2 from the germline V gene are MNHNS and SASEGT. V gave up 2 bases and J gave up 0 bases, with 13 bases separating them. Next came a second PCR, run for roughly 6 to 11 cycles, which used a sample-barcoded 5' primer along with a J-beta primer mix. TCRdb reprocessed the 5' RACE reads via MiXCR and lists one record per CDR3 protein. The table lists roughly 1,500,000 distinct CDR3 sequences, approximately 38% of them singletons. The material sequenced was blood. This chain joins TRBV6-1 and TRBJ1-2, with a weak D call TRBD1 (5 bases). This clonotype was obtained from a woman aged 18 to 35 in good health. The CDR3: CASSETDWGPNYGYTF. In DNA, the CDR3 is TGTGCCAGCAGTGAAACTGACTGGGGCCCTAACTATGGCTACACCTTC.